This T cell receptor beta chain was obtained from a study of T cells after posttransplantation cyclophosphamide. Per the germline V gene, CDR1 is SEHNR and CDR2 is FQNEAQ (reference sequence). The CDR3 is made up of 11 amino acids. The trim removed 1 base at V and 15 bases at J, leaving 1 base unmatched. Measured with immunoSEQ multiplex PCR; TCRdb has only the in-frame clones, and not every one. The sample has about 32,000 clones, approximately 90% seen once. This clone has a handful of counts. Sequencing was performed on PBMCs. This chain joins TRBV7-9 and TRBJ2-1, with 9 positions matching TRBD1. The clonotype was recovered from a woman aged 40 to 55 with a blood cancer, CMV-positive, and with a related stem cell donor. The CDR3 reads CASSLDRGPFF. DNA of the CDR3: TGTGCCAGCAGCTTAGACAGGGGGCCGTTCTTC.